This T cell receptor (beta chain) was obtained from a study of CD8 T cells in Susac syndrome. Across the whole study: Susac syndrome patients were untreated, on corticosteroids with some adding intravenous immunoglobulin, or on intravenous immunoglobulin only.

Random hexamers were used to reverse transcribe 0.5 to 1 ug of RNA. An immunoSEQ multiplex PCR generated amplified TCR beta CDR3 products spanning 54 Vbeta and 13 Jbeta. MiXCR, run by TCRdb on the immunoSEQ multiplex PCR reads, gives a single entry per CDR3 protein. Among hundreds of thousands of distinct CDR3 sequences listed, approximately 94% were seen once. CD8+ and CD4+ blood T cells underwent TCR beta sequencing. Patients with Susac syndrome met diagnostic criteria defined recently for definite or probable disease. This clonotype was detected only a few times. This CDR3 comprises 14 residues. The junction had 6 bases not matched to a gene; V was cut back by 3 bases and J by 5 bases.

Sequenced material: CD4+ T cells from PBMCs. J is TRBJ1-1 and V is TRBV12-3 or TRBV12-4, with 7 bases lining up with TRBD1. This receptor was identified in a human donor with Susac syndrome. In DNA form, the CDR3 reads TGTGCCAGCAGTTTGAGGGGCAGGGGGACTGAAGCTTTCTTT. Protein product: CASSLRGRGTEAFF.